Below are 14 T cell receptor beta chains sequenced from a single sample in a study of T-cell reconstitution after alpha-beta-depleted transplantation in children. Researchers prepared the TCRbeta library using unique molecular identifiers, the study reports. TCRdb itself ran the PCR reads through MiXCR, one entry per CDR3 protein. This sample has some 200,000 distinct CDR3 sequences, with roughly 8.3% found just once. The sample was PBMCs, mostly from graft donor cells, taken 360 days after TCRalphabeta/CD19-depleted stem cell transplant. Receptors originate from a male patient between 2 and 15 years old who had a stem cell transplant for acute myeloid leukemia, so the T cells may come from the graft donor.

This clonotype was picked up a small number of times. The genes are TRBV27 and TRBJ2-1, with D perhaps given as TRBD1 or TRBD2 (5 bases each). Per the germline V gene, CDR1 is MNHEY and CDR2 is SMNVEV (reference sequence). The ends were cut back, 1 base at V and 0 bases at J, with 19 bases in the middle. The CDR3 runs to 19 residues. In DNA form, the CDR3 reads TGTGCCAGCAGTTTATGGGGGAGCGCGACGTACAGCTCCTACAATGAGCAGTTCTTC. It specifies CASSLWGSATYSSYNEQFF.

Only a few counts were recorded for this clonotype. The CDR3 DNA follows: TGTGCCAGCAGCCAAGCAGCTAGCGGGAGCGATAGCTCCTACGAGCAGTACTTC. As protein: CASSQAASGSDSSYEQYF. The chain links TRBV4-2 to TRBJ2-7; 10 positions match TRBD2. The CDR3 is 18 amino acids. Losses at the gene ends were 1 base for V and 0 bases for J; bases not matched to a gene: 9. Germline V gene lookup returns CDR1 LGHNA and CDR2 YNFKEQ.

This clonotype was detected only a few times. The chain combines TRBV5-1 with TRBJ2-3; 8 nucleotides line up with TRBD1. Germline V gene sequence: CDR1 SGHRS, CDR2 YFSETQ. The CDR3 length is 15 residues. J was trimmed by 3 bases and V by 4 bases; bases with no gene match: 7. For the CDR3, the DNA is TGCGCCAGCAGCCAAACCAGACAGGGGACAGATACGCAGTATTTT. This translates into CASSQTRQGTDTQYF.

J is TRBJ2-7 and V is TRBV7-8, with D perhaps TRBD2 (5 bases). The germline V gene has CDR1 SGHVS and CDR2 FQNEAQ. The CDR3 is 14 amino acids. Trimming shortened V by 2 bases and J by 7 bases, and 15 bases separated the two germline ends. CDR3 bases: TGTGCCAGCAGCTTATTGCGGGCTACTTGGGAGCAGTACTTC. Translation gives CASSLLRATWEQYF.

The chain has TRBV12-3 or TRBV12-4 and TRBJ2-1; the D is unclear. The CDR3 contains 14 residues. Trimming took off 6 bases at V and 4 bases at J, with 13 bases between the two ends. The CDR3 bases are TGTGCCAGCAGCAGACGGACGTGGTACAATGAGCAGTTCTTC. Its protein is CASSRRTWYNEQFF.

This clonotype was seen only a few times. The chain links TRBV25-1 to TRBJ2-3; D not certain. Deletions cut 2 bases from V and 6 bases from J, with 0 bases between. Germline CDR1 MGHDK, CDR2 SYGVNS. The CDR3 totals 10 residues. CDR3 in amino acids: CASSEDTQYF. Here the CDR3 DNA reads TGTGCCAGCAGTGAAGATACGCAGTATTTT.

This chain's CDR3 is CASGTAPRQGRQPQHF. CDR3 DNA sequence: TGTGCCAGCGGTACAGCCCCCCGACAGGGGAGGCAGCCCCAGCATTTT. The chain employs TRBV28 and TRBJ1-5, with 8 nucleotides matching TRBD1. CDR1 and CDR2 from the germline V gene are MDHEN and SYDVKM. The CDR3 length is 16 residues. V lost 8 bases to trimming and J lost 7 bases; unmatched junction nucleotides: 16.

The V and J genes are TRBV18 and TRBJ2-2; 7 nucleotides agree with TRBD1. V was clipped by 0 bases and J by 5 bases; unmatched bases: 0. The CDR3 consists of 14 residues. Germline V gene sequence: CDR1 KGHSH, CDR2 LQKENI. CDR3 nucleotides: TGTGCCAGCTCACCACCGACAGGGACCGGGGAGCTGTTTTTT. Protein: CASSPPTGTGELFF.

This clonotype occurred a few times. V and J are TRBV12-3 or TRBV12-4 and TRBJ2-3; TRBD1 agrees at 8 bases. The CDR3 consists of 15 residues. After removal of 6 bases from V and 3 bases from J, the junction contained 8 bases not matched to a gene. The CDR3 sequence: CASRLRGPVTDTQYF. In DNA, the CDR3 is TGTGCCAGCAGACTCAGGGGGCCTGTTACAGATACGCAGTATTTT.

This clonotype was detected ten times or more. The chain carries TRBV6-5 and TRBJ2-7; D is ambiguous. In germline, CDR1 is MNHEY, CDR2 SVGAGI. The CDR3 is made up of 13 amino acids. V was shortened by 2 bases and J by 3 bases, with 8 bases between the two germline ends. The CDR3 loop reads CASSYGRNYEQYF. CDR3 nucleotide sequence: TGTGCCAGCAGTTACGGCAGAAACTACGAGCAGTACTTC.

The chain has TRBV6-2 or TRBV6-3 and TRBJ2-5; 7 bases agree with TRBD2. V was pared by 2 bases and J by 2 bases, with 5 bases of the junction left unmatched. The CDR3 length is 15 residues. Germline lookup yields CDR1 MNHEY and CDR2 SVGEGT. The CDR3 sequence: CASSYILAAQETQYF. The CDR3 nucleotides are TGTGCCAGCAGTTACATCCTAGCGGCACAAGAGACCCAGTACTTC.

This clonotype was detected a few times. The genes are TRBV20-1 and TRBJ2-3, with D hard to call. This CDR3 contains 13 residues. Germline V gene lookup returns CDR1 DFQATT and CDR2 SNEGSKA (reference sequence). Trimming left V 6 bases short and J 6 bases short, with 16 bases between. The CDR3 nucleotides are TGCAGTGCCCTCTTTTCGCTGGTGGATACGCAGTATTTT. Its protein product is CSALFSLVDTQYF.

This clonotype was seen at least ten times. The chain employs TRBV12-3 or TRBV12-4 and TRBJ1-1, with no clear D. Trimming took 6 bases from V and 0 from J, leaving 8 bases between them. The CDR3 loop spans 13 amino acids. CDR3 in DNA: TGTGCCAGCAGATCGACGGTGAACACTGAAGCTTTCTTT. Protein product: CASRSTVNTEAFF.

This clonotype was counted only a few times. The chain employs TRBV20-1 and TRBJ1-2; TRBD1 aligns across 7 bases. V lost 1 base, J lost 2 bases, and 7 bases stayed unmatched. There are 15 residues in the CDR3. Per germline, CDR1 DFQATT and CDR2 SNEGSKA (reference sequence). CDR3 DNA sequence: TGCAGTGCTAGAGTGAACAGGGGTGTCAACTATGGCTACACCTTC. Protein: CSARVNRGVNYGYTF.